The TCR beta chain under discussion was sequenced for a study of shared clonotypes between healthy human individuals. Data came from immunoSEQ multiplex PCR; TCRdb stores just in-frame clones and leaves some out. This sample yields more than 550,000 clones, of which 90% to 95% are seen a single time; about a quarter belongs to the top ten. Naive CD8 populations comprised CD45RO-negative cells positively selected for CCR7, excluding terminally differentiated effector memory CD45RA+ cells. The CDR3 is made up of 13 amino acids. Germline V gene lookup returns CDR1 ENHRY and CDR2 SYGVKD. Deletions cut 7 bases from V and 6 bases from J, with 15 bases between.

This chain uses TRBV10-3 with TRBJ1-2, with D perhaps matching TRBD1 (5 bases). Sequencing was performed on naive CD8+ T cells sorted from blood. The sequence was collected from a young man in good health. The CDR3 region is CAIKGRAVDGYTF. Here the CDR3 DNA reads TGTGCCATCAAGGGGAGGGCGGTCGATGGCTACACCTTC.